Following are 28 T cell receptor beta chains from one sample sequenced in a study of control samples from healthy donors and cancer patients. The assay was immunoSEQ multiplex PCR, and TCRdb's table has in-frame clones only and misses some. The table shows some 18,000 clones, with under 90% occurring only once. The sample was PBMCs. These receptors were taken from a woman between 65 and 79 years old with lung cancer.

The chain uses TRBV25-1 and TRBJ2-7; D is undetermined. V lost 4 bases to trimming and J lost 4 bases, with 5 bases between them. This CDR3 is 11 amino acids long. Germline values: CDR1 MGHDK, CDR2 SYGVNS. CDR3 protein: CASSAGYEQYF. For the CDR3, the DNA is TGTGCCAGCAGTGCCGGGTACGAGCAGTACTTC.

This rearrangement joins TRBV18 to TRBJ2-1, with 7 nucleotides matching TRBD1. The germline V gene has CDR1 KGHSH and CDR2 LQKENI. The CDR3 totals 16 residues. Unmatched junction bases numbered 11, after V lost 2 bases and J lost 7 bases. The CDR3 is CASSPVPQGDGNEQFF. The CDR3 region has the DNA TGTGCCAGCTCACCAGTTCCCCAGGGGGATGGGAATGAGCAGTTCTTC.

V and J are TRBV24-1 and TRBJ1-3; no reliable D call. Trimming took 4 bases from V and 0 from J, leaving 6 bases between them. Germline V gene sequence: CDR1 KGHDR, CDR2 SFDVKD. The CDR3 is made up of 14 amino acids. The CDR3 here is CATSDSRSGNTIYF. The CDR3, as DNA: TGTGCCACCAGTGACAGCCGCTCTGGAAACACCATATATTTT.

The CDR3 bases are TGTGCCATCAGTGCGACAGGGGGCCGGTATGGCTACACCTTC. It translates to CAISATGGRYGYTF. The chain couples TRBV10-3 to TRBJ1-2; 10 bases align to TRBD1. There are 14 residues in the CDR3. J lost 5 bases, V lost 4 bases, and 4 bases had no gene match. The germline V gene encodes CDR1 ENHRY and CDR2 SYGVKD.

The V call is TRBV28, the J call TRBJ2-2; TRBD1 matches at 8 bases. After removal of 3 bases from V and 7 bases from J, the junction contained 10 bases not matched to a gene. The CDR3 loop spans 16 amino acids. Germline lookup yields CDR1 MDHEN and CDR2 SYDVKM. Here the CDR3 reads CASSFLQDRARGELFF. The CDR3 nucleotides read TGTGCCAGCAGTTTCCTTCAGGACAGGGCCCGCGGGGAGCTGTTTTTT.

This chain links TRBV12-5 with TRBJ1-6; no firm D call. This CDR3 has 11 amino acids. Germline V CDR1 and CDR2: LGHNT, FRNRAP. Deletions cut 3 bases from V and 10 bases from J, with 4 bases between. The CDR3 nucleotides read TGTGCTAGTGGTTTAGGATCACCCCTCCACTTT. It yields the protein CASGLGSPLHF.

This chain links TRBV30 with TRBJ1-1; the match to TRBD1 covers 7 bases. The CDR3 is 13 residues long. Trimming cost V 5 bases and J 4 bases; bases outside gene matches: 7. Germline V gives CDR1 GTSNPN, CDR2 SVGIG (reference sequence). CDR3 region: CAWARDRFTEAFF. CDR3 coding DNA: TGTGCCTGGGCTCGGGACAGATTCACTGAAGCTTTCTTT.

The genes are TRBV6-1 and TRBJ1-5; unclear D gene. Germline V gene sequence: CDR1 MNHNS, CDR2 SASEGT. This CDR3 spans 13 amino acids. Trimming cost V 3 bases and J 6 bases, with 9 bases left between them. The CDR3 DNA reads as TGTGCCAGCAGTGAGGATCCACTTCAGCCCCAGCATTTT. Translating it yields CASSEDPLQPQHF.

The V gene is TRBV3-1 (or the pseudogene TRBV3-2), the J gene TRBJ1-5; unclear D gene. The CDR3 is 15 amino acids. Deletions cut 4 bases from V and 7 bases from J, with 17 bases between. Germline CDR1 reads LGHDT; CDR2 reads YNNKEL (reference sequence). The CDR3 sequence is CASSLWTQPRQPQHF. The CDR3 bases are TGTGCCAGCAGCCTTTGGACCCAACCCAGGCAGCCCCAGCATTTT.

In its sample, this clone was seen a few times. This chain joins TRBV6-2 or TRBV6-3 and TRBJ2-7; D gene unclear. The ends were cut back, 0 bases at V and 10 bases at J, with 10 bases in the middle. CDR1 MNHEY and CDR2 SVGEGT come from the germline V gene. The CDR3 length is 12 residues. This CDR3 reads CASSYSTLHQYF. CDR3 nucleotide sequence: TGTGCCAGCAGTTACTCGACTCTTCATCAGTACTTC.

V and J are TRBV7-9 and TRBJ1-1; D may be TRBD1 (6 bases). The CDR3 is 13 amino acids. Germline lookup yields CDR1 SEHNR and CDR2 FQNEAQ (reference sequence). V was pared by 2 bases and J by 9 bases, with 13 bases between. The CDR3 sequence is CASSLSGALKAFF. The CDR3 DNA reads as TGTGCCAGCAGCTTATCAGGGGCCCTTAAAGCTTTCTTT.

This chain uses TRBV2 with TRBJ1-1; TRBD1 is a possible D gene (5 bases). V lost 3 bases and J 5 bases, leaving 22 bases between the germline ends. CDR1 SNHLY and CDR2 FYNNEI come from the germline V gene. This CDR3 region has 17 residues. This CDR3 is CASSDPGTDLPGTEAFF. CDR3 sequence (DNA): TGTGCCAGCAGTGACCCCGGGACGGACCTCCCGGGGACTGAAGCTTTCTTT.

This clone has only a few counts. CDR3 protein: CASSSGSLQDSYEQYF. CDR3 in DNA: TGTGCCAGCAGTTCAGGGTCCCTCCAAGACTCCTACGAGCAGTACTTC. The chain uses TRBV28 and TRBJ2-7, with a possible D match to TRBD1 (5 bases). V lost 4 bases to trimming and J lost 0 bases, with 16 bases between them. Germline-derived CDR1 and CDR2 are MDHEN and SYDVKM. CDR3 length: 16 amino acids.

In its sample, this clone was seen a few times. The chain recombines TRBV9 with TRBJ2-1; unclear D gene. Germline lookup yields CDR1 SGDLS and CDR2 YYNGEE. CDR3 size: 15 residues. Deletions cut 4 bases from V and 9 bases from J, with 20 bases between. CDR3 loop: CASSPAASSVSEQFF. DNA of the CDR3: TGTGCCAGCAGCCCGGCGGCCTCCTCCGTAAGTGAGCAGTTCTTC.

The chain combines TRBV5-1 with TRBJ2-2; 7 positions agree with TRBD1. V lost 3 bases, J lost 1 base, and 0 bases stayed unmatched. Germline values: CDR1 SGHRS, CDR2 YFSETQ. The CDR3 has 14 amino acids. CDR3 bases: TGCGCCAGCAGCTGGACAGGGAACACCGGGGAGCTGTTTTTT. Protein product: CASSWTGNTGELFF. The variable domain in full, completed from reference TRBV5-1 and TRBJ2-2, reads KAGVTQTPRYLIKTRGQQVTLSCSPISGHRSVSWYQQTPGQGLQFLFEYFSETQRNKGNFPGRFSGRQFSNSRSEMNVSTLELGDSALYLCASSWTGNTGELFFGEGSRLTVL.

This clone has only one observation. The chain joins TRBV7-6 to TRBJ1-6, with D unresolved. The CDR3 is 16 amino acids. Germline CDR1 SGHVS, CDR2 FNYEAQ. V was pared by 2 bases and J by 7 bases, with 15 bases between. CDR3 region: CASSLTKGKFNSPLHF. CDR3 coding DNA: TGTGCCAGCAGCTTAACCAAAGGGAAATTCAATTCACCCCTCCACTTT.

This chain uses TRBV29-1 with TRBJ1-1; D possibly corresponds to TRBD1 (5 bases). V lost 6 bases and J 0 bases, leaving 14 bases between the germline ends. CDR1 and CDR2 (germline): SQVTM, ANQGSEA. The length of the CDR3 is 14 residues. The CDR3 sequence is CSVGDGSLNTEAFF. CDR3 nucleotide sequence: TGCAGCGTGGGGGACGGATCCCTGAACACTGAAGCTTTCTTT. The full variable domain, its missing parts supplied by reference TRBV29-1 and TRBJ1-1, is SAVISQKPSRDICQRGTSLTIQCQVDSQVTMMFWYRQQPGQSLTLIATANQGSEATYESGFVIDKFPISRPNLTFSTLTVSNMSPEDSSIYLCSVGDGSLNTEAFFGQGTRLTVV.

The chain links TRBV11-3 to TRBJ2-5; TRBD1 is a possible D gene (6 bases). V was cut by 5 bases and J by 5 bases, with 12 bases left in between. The length of the CDR3 is 13 residues. Germline CDR1 SGHNT, CDR2 YENEEA. The DNA for the CDR3 is TGTGCCAGCAGCCTCTCGGGACACGAGACCCAGTACTTC. Its protein is CASSLSGHETQYF.

This sequence joins TRBV5-1 and TRBJ1-4; maybe TRBD1 (5 bases). The CDR3 covers 16 residues. CDR1 is SGHRS and CDR2 is YFSETQ in the germline V gene. The V end was cut by 4 bases, the J end by 0 bases, with 13 bases between. The CDR3 region is CASSPTRVSTNEKLFF. The DNA for the CDR3 is TGCGCCAGCAGCCCCACCAGGGTATCAACTAATGAAAAACTGTTTTTT.

This chain connects TRBV7-9 to TRBJ1-4; TRBD1 matches 9 bases. Trimming at V came to 3 bases and at J to 8 bases, leaving 4 bases not matched to a gene. The CDR3 spans 14 residues. From germline, CDR1 is SEHNR and CDR2 FQNEAQ (reference sequence). This CDR3 is CASSFTGTGEKLFF. Written as DNA, the CDR3 is TGTGCCAGCAGCTTCACAGGGACAGGGGAAAAACTGTTTTTT.

The chain joins TRBV6-2 or TRBV6-3 to TRBJ1-5, with D possibly being TRBD1 (5 bases). The length of the CDR3 is 16 residues. From germline, CDR1 is MNHEY and CDR2 SVGEGT. V was clipped by 2 bases and J by 2 bases, with 13 bases between them. CDR3 coding DNA: TGTGCCAGCAGTTACGGAAGGGGTTGGGGCAATCAGCCCCAGCATTTT. Amino acid sequence: CASSYGRGWGNQPQHF.

The rearrangement links TRBV7-2 to TRBJ2-7, with 13 bases matching TRBD2. The trim removed 5 bases at V and 3 bases at J, leaving 4 bases unmatched. The V gene's germline CDR1 is SGHTA and CDR2 FQGNSA. This CDR3 region has 15 residues. The CDR3: CASSHGLAGDYEQYF. CDR3 nucleotides: TGTGCCAGCAGCCATGGACTAGCGGGGGACTACGAGCAGTACTTC.

The chain is built from TRBV5-1 and TRBJ2-7; D call uncertain. The CDR3 covers 13 residues. The V gene lost 5 bases and the J gene lost 6 bases, with 15 bases spanning the gap. Germline assignment: CDR1 SGHRS and CDR2 YFSETQ. The CDR3 DNA reads as TGCGCCAGCAGTCCAGTGGAAAACTCCGAGCAGTACTTC. Amino acid sequence: CASSPVENSEQYF.

The chain recombines TRBV7-3 with TRBJ2-3; D is unclear. The germline CDR1 and CDR2 sequences are SGHTA and FQGTGA. The V and J ends lost 5 bases and 2 bases respectively, with 17 bases between them. The CDR3 is 16 amino acids. The CDR3 nucleotides are TGTGCCAGCAGCCCCTCCCCGGTGCCGACCACAGATACGCAGTATTTT. The encoded protein is CASSPSPVPTTDTQYF. Based on the CDR3 plus reference TRBV7-3 and TRBJ2-3, the full variable domain is GAGVSQTPSNKVTEKGKYVELRCDPISGHTALYWYRQSLGQGPEFLIYFQGTGAADDSGLPNDRFFAVRPEGSVSTLKIQRTERGDSAVYLCASSPSPVPTTDTQYFGPGTRLTVL.

This clone came up once. The V gene is TRBV28, the J gene TRBJ1-1; D is unresolved. The germline V gene encodes CDR1 MDHEN and CDR2 SYDVKM. CDR3 length: 15 amino acids. Trimming took off 2 bases at V and 1 base at J, with 11 bases between the two ends. The CDR3 bases are TGTGCCAGCAGTTTAGCGACCGGAACGAACACTGAAGCTTTCTTT. Translated: CASSLATGTNTEAFF.

By share, this clone ranks as medium-sized. The J gene is TRBJ2-5, the V gene TRBV9; D uncertain. CDR1 SGDLS and CDR2 YYNGEE come from the germline V gene. V lost 0 bases and J lost 2, with 8 bases in between. CDR3 size: 14 residues. The CDR3 is CASSVGVDQETQYF. As DNA, the CDR3 is TGTGCCAGCAGCGTAGGTGTAGATCAAGAGACCCAGTACTTC. The full variable domain, with the rest looked up from reference TRBV9 and TRBJ2-5, is DSGVTQTPKHLITATGQRVTLRCSPRSGDLSVYWYQQSLDQGLQFLIQYYNGEERAKGNILERFSAQQFPDLHSELNLSSLELGDSALYFCASSVGVDQETQYFGPGTRLLVL.

This clone was seen a handful of times. This chain links TRBV24-1 with TRBJ2-5; D is unclear. Germline V gene lookup returns CDR1 KGHDR and CDR2 SFDVKD. The CDR3 sequence is 14 residues long. The V end was cut by 5 bases, the J end by 0 bases, with 9 bases between. Here the CDR3 reads CATSGPPYQETQYF. The CDR3 region has the DNA TGTGCCACCAGTGGTCCACCGTACCAAGAGACCCAGTACTTC.

The gene calls are TRBV15 and TRBJ2-2; 7 nucleotides align to TRBD2. In germline, CDR1 is LNHNV, CDR2 YYDKDF (reference sequence). CDR3 length: 17 amino acids. The V segment lost 2 bases and the J segment 4 bases; nucleotides outside the gene matches: 10. CDR3 bases: TGTGCCACCAGCAGAACTCTTGAGGGAGGGCTCACCGGGGAGCTGTTTTTT. This encodes CATSRTLEGGLTGELFF.